This TCR beta chain is from a study of beta chain features in type 1 diabetes. General study results and limits: Within each of all four CD4+ subsets, Type 1 diabetes patients had TCRB CDR3s that were moderately but significantly shorter. In the patient group, naive, central memory and Treg TCRB repertoires seemed more alike than in the healthy donor group. Insertions at VDJ junctions were less frequent in type 1 diabetes patients. These patients also deleted more nucleotides at the same junctions.

The V gene end was trimmed by 3 bases and the J gene end by 6 bases; junction bases not matched to a gene: 5. The CDR3 contains 17 residues. The germline V gene has CDR1 SGHNT and CDR2 YYREEE (reference sequence). This clone appeared a few times. Its antigen is not known. Expressed TCRB transcripts were sequenced after all isolated RNA was converted to cDNA. Measured with immunoSEQ multiplex PCR; TCRdb has only the in-frame clones, and not every one. The data contain over 150,000 clones, approximately 8.1% of them singletons. The chain couples TRBV5-4 to TRBJ2-2, with 16 bases matching TRBD2. The TCR was taken from a man between 18 and 35 years old with type 1 diabetes. Sequencing was performed on central memory CD4+ T cells from blood. CDR3: CASSYGTSGRAAGELFF. In nucleotides, the CDR3 is TGTGCCAGCAGCTACGGGACTAGCGGGAGGGCCGCCGGGGAGCTGTTTTTT.